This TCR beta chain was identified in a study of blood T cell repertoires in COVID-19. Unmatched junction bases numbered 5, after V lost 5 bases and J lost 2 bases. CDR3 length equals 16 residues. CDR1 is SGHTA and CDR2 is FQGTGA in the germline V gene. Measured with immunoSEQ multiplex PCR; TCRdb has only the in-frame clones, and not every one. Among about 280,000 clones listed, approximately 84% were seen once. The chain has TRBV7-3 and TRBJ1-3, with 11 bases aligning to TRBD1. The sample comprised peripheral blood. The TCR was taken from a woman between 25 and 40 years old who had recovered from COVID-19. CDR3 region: CASSSGQGAPGNTIYF. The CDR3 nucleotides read TGTGCCAGCAGCAGTGGACAGGGGGCGCCTGGAAACACCATATATTTT.